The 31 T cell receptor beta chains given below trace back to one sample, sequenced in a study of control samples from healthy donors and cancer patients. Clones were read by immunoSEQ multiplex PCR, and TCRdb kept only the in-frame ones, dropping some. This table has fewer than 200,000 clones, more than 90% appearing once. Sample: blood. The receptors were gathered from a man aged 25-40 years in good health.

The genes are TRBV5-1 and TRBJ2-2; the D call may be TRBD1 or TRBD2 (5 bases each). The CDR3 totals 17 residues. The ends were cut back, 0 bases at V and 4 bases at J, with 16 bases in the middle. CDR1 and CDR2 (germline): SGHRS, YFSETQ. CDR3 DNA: TGCGCCAGCAGCTTGGTGGGACGAGGGAGAGGCACCGGGGAGCTGTTTTTT. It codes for CASSLVGRGRGTGELFF.

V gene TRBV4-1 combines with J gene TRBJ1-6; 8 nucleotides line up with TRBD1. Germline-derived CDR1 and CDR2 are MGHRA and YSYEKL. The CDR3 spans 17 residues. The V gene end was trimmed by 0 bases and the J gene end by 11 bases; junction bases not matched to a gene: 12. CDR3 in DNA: TGCGCCAGCAGCCAAGATTTGGGGACAGGCTTCGTAACACCCCTCCACTTT. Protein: CASSQDLGTGFVTPLHF.

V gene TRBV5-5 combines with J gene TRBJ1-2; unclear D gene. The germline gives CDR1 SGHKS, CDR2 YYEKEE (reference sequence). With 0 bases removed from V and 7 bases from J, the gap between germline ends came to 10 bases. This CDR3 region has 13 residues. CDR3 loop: CASSLAGVLGYTF. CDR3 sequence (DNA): TGTGCCAGCAGCTTGGCCGGAGTTCTTGGCTACACCTTC.

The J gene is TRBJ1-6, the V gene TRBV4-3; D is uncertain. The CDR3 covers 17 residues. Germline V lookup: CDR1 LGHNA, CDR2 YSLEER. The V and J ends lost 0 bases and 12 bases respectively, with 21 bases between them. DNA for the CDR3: TGCGCCAGCAGCCAAGATCAGATCGGACCGGCAGCTGAACCCCTCCACTTT. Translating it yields CASSQDQIGPAAEPLHF.

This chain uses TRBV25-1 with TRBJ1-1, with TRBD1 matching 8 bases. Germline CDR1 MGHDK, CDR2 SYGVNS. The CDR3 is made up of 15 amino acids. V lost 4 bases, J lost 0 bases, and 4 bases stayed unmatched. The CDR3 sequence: CASSGHRGVNTEAFF. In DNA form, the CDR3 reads TGTGCCAGCAGTGGCCACAGGGGGGTGAACACTGAAGCTTTCTTT.

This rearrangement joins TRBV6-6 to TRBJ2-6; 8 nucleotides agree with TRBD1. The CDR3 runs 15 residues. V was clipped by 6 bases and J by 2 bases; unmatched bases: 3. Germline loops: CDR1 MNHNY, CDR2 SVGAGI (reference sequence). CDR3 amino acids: CASRPQGAGANVLTF. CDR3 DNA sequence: TGTGCCAGCAGACCACAGGGGGCTGGGGCCAACGTCCTGACTTTC.

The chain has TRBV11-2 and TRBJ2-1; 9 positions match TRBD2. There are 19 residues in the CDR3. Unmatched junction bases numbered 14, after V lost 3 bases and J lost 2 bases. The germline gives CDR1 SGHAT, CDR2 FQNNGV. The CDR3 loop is CASSFSPGTSFLTYNEQFF. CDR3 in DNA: TGTGCCAGCAGCTTCTCTCCCGGGACTAGCTTTCTGACCTACAATGAGCAGTTCTTC.

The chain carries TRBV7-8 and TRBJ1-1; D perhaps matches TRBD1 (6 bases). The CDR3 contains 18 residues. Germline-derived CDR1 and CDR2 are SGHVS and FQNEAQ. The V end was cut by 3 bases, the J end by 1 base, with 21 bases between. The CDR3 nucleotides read TGTGCCAGCAGCTTTTCAGGGGAAGAGGTTCATCGGAACACTGAAGCTTTCTTT. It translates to CASSFSGEEVHRNTEAFF.

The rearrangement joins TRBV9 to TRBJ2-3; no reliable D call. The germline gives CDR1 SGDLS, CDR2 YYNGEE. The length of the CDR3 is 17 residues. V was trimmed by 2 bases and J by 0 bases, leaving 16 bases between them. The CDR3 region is CASSVGRTTPSTDTQYF. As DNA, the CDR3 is TGTGCCAGCAGCGTGGGCCGCACGACACCCAGCACAGATACGCAGTATTTT.

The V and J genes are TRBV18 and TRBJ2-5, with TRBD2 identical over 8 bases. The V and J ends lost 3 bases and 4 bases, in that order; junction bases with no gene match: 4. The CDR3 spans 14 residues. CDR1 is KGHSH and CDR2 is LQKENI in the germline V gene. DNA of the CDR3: TGTGCCAGCTCACCGCGGGGGGAGCGAGAGACCCAGTACTTC. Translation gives CASSPRGERETQYF.

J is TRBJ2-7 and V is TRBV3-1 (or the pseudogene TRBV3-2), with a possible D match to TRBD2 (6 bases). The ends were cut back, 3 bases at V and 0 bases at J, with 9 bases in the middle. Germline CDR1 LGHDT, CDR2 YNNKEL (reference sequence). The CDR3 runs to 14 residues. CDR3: CASSQGLSSYEQYF. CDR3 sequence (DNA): TGTGCCAGCAGCCAGGGACTTAGCTCCTACGAGCAGTACTTC.

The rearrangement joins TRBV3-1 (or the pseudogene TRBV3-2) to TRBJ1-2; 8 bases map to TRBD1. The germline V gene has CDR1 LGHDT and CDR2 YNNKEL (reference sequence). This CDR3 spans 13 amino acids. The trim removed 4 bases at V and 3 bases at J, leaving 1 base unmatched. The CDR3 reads CASSLTGDYGYTF. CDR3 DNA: TGTGCCAGCAGCCTGACAGGGGACTATGGCTACACCTTC.

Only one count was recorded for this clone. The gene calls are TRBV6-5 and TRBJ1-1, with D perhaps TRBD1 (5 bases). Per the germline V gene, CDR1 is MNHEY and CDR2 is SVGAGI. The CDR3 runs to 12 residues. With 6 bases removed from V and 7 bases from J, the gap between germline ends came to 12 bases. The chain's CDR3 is CASRGGWDEAFF. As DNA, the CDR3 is TGTGCCAGCAGGGGGGGTTGGGATGAAGCTTTCTTT.

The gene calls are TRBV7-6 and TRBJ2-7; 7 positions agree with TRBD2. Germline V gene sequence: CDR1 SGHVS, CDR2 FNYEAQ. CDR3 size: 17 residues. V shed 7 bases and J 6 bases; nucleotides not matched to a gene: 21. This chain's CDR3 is CASTTGPSGIMVGEQYF. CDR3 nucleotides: TGTGCCAGCACCACGGGGCCGAGCGGGATTATGGTAGGCGAGCAGTACTTC.

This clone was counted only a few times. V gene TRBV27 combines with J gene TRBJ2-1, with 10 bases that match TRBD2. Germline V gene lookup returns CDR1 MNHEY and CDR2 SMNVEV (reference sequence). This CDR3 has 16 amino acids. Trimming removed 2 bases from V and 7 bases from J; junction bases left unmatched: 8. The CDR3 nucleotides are TGTGCCAGCAGTTTAATTAGCGGGAGGATAATTAATGAGCAGTTCTTC. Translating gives CASSLISGRIINEQFF.

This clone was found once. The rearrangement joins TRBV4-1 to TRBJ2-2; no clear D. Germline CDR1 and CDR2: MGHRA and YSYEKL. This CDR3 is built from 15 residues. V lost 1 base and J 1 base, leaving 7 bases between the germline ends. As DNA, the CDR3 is TGCGCCAGCAGCCAAGCCCCTATGAACACCGGGGAGCTGTTTTTT. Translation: CASSQAPMNTGELFF.

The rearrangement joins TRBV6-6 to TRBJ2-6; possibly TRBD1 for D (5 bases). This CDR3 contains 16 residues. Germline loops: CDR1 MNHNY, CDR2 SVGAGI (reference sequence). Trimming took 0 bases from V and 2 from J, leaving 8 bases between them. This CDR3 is CASSYSRGAGANVLTF. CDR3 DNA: TGTGCCAGCAGTTACTCTAGGGGCGCTGGGGCCAACGTCCTGACTTTC.

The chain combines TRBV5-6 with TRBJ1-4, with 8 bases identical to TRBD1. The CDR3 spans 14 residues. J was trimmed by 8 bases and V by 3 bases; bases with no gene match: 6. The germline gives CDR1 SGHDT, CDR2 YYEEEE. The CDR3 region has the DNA TGTGCCAGCAGCTCGGACAGGGTTGGCGAAAAACTGTTTTTT. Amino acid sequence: CASSSDRVGEKLFF.

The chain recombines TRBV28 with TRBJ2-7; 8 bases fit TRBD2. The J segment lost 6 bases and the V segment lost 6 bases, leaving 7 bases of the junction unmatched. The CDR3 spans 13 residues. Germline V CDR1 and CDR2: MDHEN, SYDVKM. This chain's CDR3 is CASSRGLASEQYF. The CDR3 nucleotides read TGTGCCAGCAGCCGAGGACTAGCCTCCGAGCAGTACTTC.

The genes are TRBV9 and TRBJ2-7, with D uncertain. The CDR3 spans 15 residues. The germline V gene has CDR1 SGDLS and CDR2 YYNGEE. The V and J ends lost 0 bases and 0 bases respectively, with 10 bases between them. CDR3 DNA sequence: TGTGCCAGCAGCGTAGCTGGTGGGAACTCCTACGAGCAGTACTTC. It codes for CASSVAGGNSYEQYF.

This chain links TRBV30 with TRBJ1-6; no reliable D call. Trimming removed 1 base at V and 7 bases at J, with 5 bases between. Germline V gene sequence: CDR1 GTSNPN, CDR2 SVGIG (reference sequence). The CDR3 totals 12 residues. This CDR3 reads CAWSDRNSPLHF. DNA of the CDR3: TGTGCCTGGAGTGACCGGAATTCACCCCTCCACTTT. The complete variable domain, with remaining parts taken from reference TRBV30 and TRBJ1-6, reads SQTIHQWPATLVQPVGSPLSLECTVEGTSNPNLYWYRQAAGRGLQLLFYSVGIGQISSEVPQNLSASRPQDRQFILSSKKLLLSDSGFYLCAWSDRNSPLHFGNGTRLTVT.

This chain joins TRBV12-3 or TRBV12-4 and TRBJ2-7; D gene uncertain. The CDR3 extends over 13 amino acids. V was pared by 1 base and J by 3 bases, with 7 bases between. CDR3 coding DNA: TGTGCCAGCAGTTTAGGGGCAGTCTACGAGCAGTACTTC. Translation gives CASSLGAVYEQYF.

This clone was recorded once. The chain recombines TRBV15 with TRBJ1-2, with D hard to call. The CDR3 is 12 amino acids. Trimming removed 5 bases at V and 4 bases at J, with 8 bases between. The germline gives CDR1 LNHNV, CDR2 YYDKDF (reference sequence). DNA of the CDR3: TGTGCCACCAGCTTGCCAGGCTATGGCTACACCTTC. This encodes CATSLPGYGYTF.

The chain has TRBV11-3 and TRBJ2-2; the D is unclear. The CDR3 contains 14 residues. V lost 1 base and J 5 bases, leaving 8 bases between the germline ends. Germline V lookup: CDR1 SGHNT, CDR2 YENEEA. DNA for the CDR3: TGTGCCAGCAGCTTAGGAAGCCCTACCGGGGAGCTGTTTTTT. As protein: CASSLGSPTGELFF. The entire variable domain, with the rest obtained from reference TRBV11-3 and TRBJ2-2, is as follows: EAGVVQSPRYKIIEKKQPVAFWCNPISGHNTLYWYLQNLGQGPELLIRYENEEAVDDSQLPKDRFSAERLKGVDSTLKIQPAELGDSAVYLCASSLGSPTGELFFGEGSRLTVL.

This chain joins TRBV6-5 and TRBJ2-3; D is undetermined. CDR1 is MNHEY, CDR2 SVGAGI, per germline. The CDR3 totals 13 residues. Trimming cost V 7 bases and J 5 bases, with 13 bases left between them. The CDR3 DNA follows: TGTGCCAGCACCGAGCGTACCCTAGATACGCAGTATTTT. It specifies CASTERTLDTQYF.

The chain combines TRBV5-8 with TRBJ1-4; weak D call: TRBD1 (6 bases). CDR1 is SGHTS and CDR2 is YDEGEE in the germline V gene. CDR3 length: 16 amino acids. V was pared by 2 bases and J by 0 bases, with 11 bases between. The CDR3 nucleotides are TGTGCCAGCAGCTTAACGGGGGCAGCAACTAATGAAAAACTGTTTTTT. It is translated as CASSLTGAATNEKLFF.

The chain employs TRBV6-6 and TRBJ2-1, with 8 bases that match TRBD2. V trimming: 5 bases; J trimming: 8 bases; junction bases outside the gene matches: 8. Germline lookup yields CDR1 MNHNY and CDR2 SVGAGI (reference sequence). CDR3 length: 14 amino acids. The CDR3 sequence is CASSLTAGGHEQFF. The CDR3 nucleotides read TGTGCCAGCAGTCTCACGGCGGGGGGCCATGAGCAGTTCTTC.

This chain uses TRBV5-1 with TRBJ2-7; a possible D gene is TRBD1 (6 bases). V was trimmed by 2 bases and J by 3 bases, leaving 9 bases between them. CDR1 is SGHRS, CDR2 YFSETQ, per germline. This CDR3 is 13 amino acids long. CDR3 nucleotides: TGCGCCAGCAGCTTTGGGGGCGGCTACGAGCAGTACTTC. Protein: CASSFGGGYEQYF.

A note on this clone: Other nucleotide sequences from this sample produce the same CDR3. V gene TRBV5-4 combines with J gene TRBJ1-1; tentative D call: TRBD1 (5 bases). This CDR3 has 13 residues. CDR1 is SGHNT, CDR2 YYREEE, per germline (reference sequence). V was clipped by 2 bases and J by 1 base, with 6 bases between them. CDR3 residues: CASSFDRNTEAFF. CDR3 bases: TGTGCCAGCAGCTTTGACAGGAACACTGAAGCTTTCTTT.

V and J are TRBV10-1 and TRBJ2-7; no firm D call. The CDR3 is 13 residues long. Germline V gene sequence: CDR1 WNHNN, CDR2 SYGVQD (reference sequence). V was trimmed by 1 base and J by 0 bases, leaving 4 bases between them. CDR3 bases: TGCGCCAGCAGTGAGTGGGACTCCTACGAGCAGTACTTC. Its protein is CASSEWDSYEQYF.

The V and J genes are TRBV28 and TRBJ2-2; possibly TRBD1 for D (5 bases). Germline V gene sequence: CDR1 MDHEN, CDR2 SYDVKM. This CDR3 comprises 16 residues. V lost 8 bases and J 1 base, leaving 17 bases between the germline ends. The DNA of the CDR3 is TGTGCCAGCGGATCCCCGGCAGGGCGGAACACCGGGGAGCTGTTTTTT. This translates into CASGSPAGRNTGELFF.